This T cell receptor (beta chain) was found in a study of spatial heterogeneity in lung cancer. In the study overall: Strongly correlated with TCR transcript counts in tumor regions was a T cell module score, which was a transcriptional module score calculated from matched bulk RNA-seq.

TCR cDNA molecules each carried a unique molecular identifier. TCRdb re-derived calls from the 5' RACE reads in MiXCR, one entry per CDR3 protein. The sample records 13,000 or so distinct CDR3 sequences, about 4.6% being singletons. Study results and caveats: Within tumors, counts of expanded alpha and beta TCRs tracked tumor mutation counts.

This clonotype showed up just a few times. What it binds is unknown. Germline values: CDR1 SGHDT, CDR2 YYEEEE. The V and J ends lost 2 bases and 10 bases, in that order; junction bases with no gene match: 7. There are 14 residues in the CDR3. As to time point: sample taken at primary tumor resection. Samples were obtained from some 70 donors, all untreated early-stage non-small cell lung cancer patients. The sequenced material consisted of unsorted whole RNA from tumor, nontumor lung or frozen PBMC. The starting material was lung tumor tissue, obtained at surgery. The source of this sequence is a male donor with early-stage non-small cell lung cancer. The chain combines TRBV5-6 with TRBJ1-4; 8 positions agree with TRBD1. DNA of the CDR3: TGTGCCAGCAGCTTCAGGGGGCAAAGCGGAAAACTGTTTTTT. Protein product: CASSFRGQSGKLFF.